The 15 T cell receptor beta chains given below trace back to one sample, sequenced in a study of T cell responses to AZD1222 COVID-19 vaccine. The assay was immunoSEQ multiplex PCR, and TCRdb's table has in-frame clones only and misses some. Among 35,000 to 55,000 clones listed, around 80% were seen once. The sample was peripheral blood, taken on day 0 of AZD1222 vaccination. The receptors come from an adult in good health.

The chain combines TRBV5-1 with TRBJ1-1; unclear D gene. Trimming left V 1 base short and J 6 bases short, with 10 bases between. CDR1 is SGHRS and CDR2 is YFSETQ in the germline V gene. CDR3 length: 13 amino acids. The CDR3 here is CASSLSGPSEAFF. The CDR3 DNA reads as TGCGCCAGCAGCTTGTCCGGACCCTCTGAAGCTTTCTTT. Using reference TRBV5-1 and TRBJ1-1 for the parts outside the CDR3, the full variable domain is KAGVTQTPRYLIKTRGQQVTLSCSPISGHRSVSWYQQTPGQGLQFLFEYFSETQRNKGNFPGRFSGRQFSNSRSEMNVSTLELGDSALYLCASSLSGPSEAFFGQGTRLTVV.

The J gene is TRBJ2-7, the V gene TRBV18; D ambiguous. Germline assignment: CDR1 KGHSH and CDR2 LQKENI. The CDR3 has 12 amino acids. V was shortened by 2 bases and J by 3 bases, with 5 bases between the two germline ends. CDR3 in amino acids: CASSPGVYEQYF. DNA for the CDR3: TGTGCCAGCTCACCAGGGGTCTACGAGCAGTACTTC.

A single count supports this clone. The V and J genes are TRBV7-9 and TRBJ2-7, with 7 positions matching TRBD1. The CDR3 covers 14 residues. V gave up 4 bases and J gave up 4 bases; unmatched junction bases: 7. The germline V gene encodes CDR1 SEHNR and CDR2 FQNEAQ (reference sequence). The CDR3 loop is CASSSRDSIYEQYF. For the CDR3, the DNA is TGTGCCAGCAGCTCCCGGGACAGCATTTACGAGCAGTACTTC. Full variable domain (missing parts from reference TRBV7-9 and TRBJ2-7): DTGVSQNPRHKITKRGQNVTFRCDPISEHNRLYWYRQTLGQGPEFLTYFQNEAQLEKSRLLSDRFSAERPKGSFSTLEIQRTEQGDSAMYLCASSSRDSIYEQYFGPGTRLTVT.

This chain links TRBV5-1 with TRBJ2-6; D is tentatively TRBD1 or TRBD2 (5 bases each). The germline gives CDR1 SGHRS, CDR2 YFSETQ. Trimming pared 4 bases from V and 0 bases from J, leaving 26 bases between. The CDR3 has 21 amino acids. The CDR3 DNA sequence: TGCGCCAGCAGCCCTCGCTCCATAATCCCGGGACGGATCTCTGGGGCCAACGTCCTGACTTTC. This sequence encodes CASSPRSIIPGRISGANVLTF.

V usage is TRBV27 and J usage is TRBJ2-3, with D uncertain. V gave up 0 bases and J gave up 0 bases, with 7 bases separating them. Germline values: CDR1 MNHEY, CDR2 SMNVEV (reference sequence). The CDR3 totals 15 residues. CDR3 DNA sequence: TGTGCCAGCAGTTTATCCCGATCTAGCACAGATACGCAGTATTTT. Residues: CASSLSRSSTDTQYF.

This sequence joins TRBV18 and TRBJ1-4; TRBD1 aligns across 9 bases. The length of the CDR3 is 15 residues. Looked up from germline, CDR1 is KGHSH and CDR2 is LQKENI. The trim removed 4 bases at V and 7 bases at J, leaving 7 bases unmatched. The chain's CDR3 is CASSQQGAGVEKLFF. DNA of the CDR3: TGTGCCAGCTCACAACAGGGGGCTGGGGTTGAAAAACTGTTTTTT.

The chain carries TRBV10-3 and TRBJ2-3; possibly TRBD1 or TRBD2 for D (5 bases each). CDR1 is ENHRY, CDR2 SYGVKD, per germline. Deletions cut 2 bases from V and 2 bases from J, with 11 bases between. The CDR3 length is 15 residues. This CDR3 is CAISEGGRFTDTQYF. As DNA, the CDR3 is TGTGCCATCAGTGAGGGGGGACGGTTCACAGATACGCAGTATTTT.

This chain links TRBV11-2 with TRBJ2-3; D not certain. This CDR3 is 13 amino acids long. From germline, CDR1 is SGHAT and CDR2 FQNNGV. CDR3 loop: CAWGRAPTDTQYF. CDR3 nucleotide sequence: TGTGCGTGGGGAAGGGCTCCCACAGATACGCAGTATTTT.

The rearrangement links TRBV16 to TRBJ1-5, with D possibly being TRBD1 (5 bases). Trimming took 0 bases from V and 8 from J, leaving 14 bases between them. The CDR3 is 15 amino acids. Germline V gene data show CDR1 as KGHSY and CDR2 as FQNENV. The CDR3 loop is CASSQSFQGGKPQHF. The CDR3 nucleotides read TGTGCCAGCAGCCAATCCTTCCAGGGAGGAAAGCCCCAGCATTTT.

This clone was counted a single time. V gene TRBV30 combines with J gene TRBJ1-1, with TRBD1 as a possible D gene (5 bases). The CDR3 spans 13 residues. Trimming took 2 bases from V and 10 from J, leaving 17 bases between them. The germline V gene encodes CDR1 GTSNPN and CDR2 SVGIG (reference sequence). As DNA, the CDR3 is TGTGCCTGGAGTCGGGACCGCCAGTCTGCAGCTTTCTTT. It yields the protein CAWSRDRQSAAFF. Based on the CDR3 plus reference TRBV30 and TRBJ1-1, the full variable domain is SQTIHQWPATLVQPVGSPLSLECTVEGTSNPNLYWYRQAAGRGLQLLFYSVGIGQISSEVPQNLSASRPQDRQFILSSKKLLLSDSGFYLCAWSRDRQSAAFFGQGTRLTVV.

The chain carries TRBV20-1 and TRBJ2-7, with 10 bases aligning to TRBD2. With 3 bases clipped from V and 3 bases from J, the junction kept 17 bases outside the gene matches. This CDR3 has 18 residues. Germline V gene sequence: CDR1 DFQATT, CDR2 SNEGSKA (reference sequence). CDR3 sequence: CSASGPGPGLANLYEQYF. The DNA of the CDR3 is TGCAGTGCTAGTGGACCGGGCCCGGGACTAGCGAACCTCTACGAGCAGTACTTC.

The V call is TRBV7-3, the J call TRBJ2-3; 7 nucleotides agree with TRBD2. This CDR3 contains 16 residues. The V gene end was trimmed by 4 bases and the J gene end by 3 bases; junction bases not matched to a gene: 10. The germline gives CDR1 SGHTA, CDR2 FQGTGA. As DNA, the CDR3 is TGTGCCAGCAGCTCCCTTTGGGGGGGTAGAACAGATACGCAGTATTTT. It translates to CASSSLWGGRTDTQYF.

The V call is TRBV19, the J call TRBJ1-1; 7 nucleotides align to TRBD1. The CDR3 extends over 14 amino acids. CDR1 is LNHDA and CDR2 is SQIVND in the germline V gene (reference sequence). Germline trimming cut 6 bases from V and 4 bases from J; bases unmatched to any gene: 8. The CDR3 nucleotides are TGTGCCAGTAGCAAGACAGGGTTTAGCACTGAAGCTTTCTTT. This codes for CASSKTGFSTEAFF.

This clone has a handful of counts. This rearrangement joins TRBV30 to TRBJ1-5; tentative D call: TRBD1 (5 bases). Trimming removed 1 base from V and 4 bases from J, with 11 bases in between. The V gene's germline CDR1 is GTSNPN and CDR2 SVGIG (reference sequence). CDR3 length equals 14 residues. Here the CDR3 DNA reads TGTGCCTGGAGTGAGGGACTTACGAATCAGCCCCAGCATTTT. Translated: CAWSEGLTNQPQHF.

This chain joins TRBV29-1 and TRBJ1-4, with D hard to call. The CDR3 has 15 amino acids. Germline CDR1 is SQVTM and CDR2 is ANQGSEA. The CDR3 spells CSASDLEATNEKLFF. The CDR3 DNA sequence: TGCAGTGCCTCCGATCTGGAGGCAACTAATGAAAAACTGTTTTTT.